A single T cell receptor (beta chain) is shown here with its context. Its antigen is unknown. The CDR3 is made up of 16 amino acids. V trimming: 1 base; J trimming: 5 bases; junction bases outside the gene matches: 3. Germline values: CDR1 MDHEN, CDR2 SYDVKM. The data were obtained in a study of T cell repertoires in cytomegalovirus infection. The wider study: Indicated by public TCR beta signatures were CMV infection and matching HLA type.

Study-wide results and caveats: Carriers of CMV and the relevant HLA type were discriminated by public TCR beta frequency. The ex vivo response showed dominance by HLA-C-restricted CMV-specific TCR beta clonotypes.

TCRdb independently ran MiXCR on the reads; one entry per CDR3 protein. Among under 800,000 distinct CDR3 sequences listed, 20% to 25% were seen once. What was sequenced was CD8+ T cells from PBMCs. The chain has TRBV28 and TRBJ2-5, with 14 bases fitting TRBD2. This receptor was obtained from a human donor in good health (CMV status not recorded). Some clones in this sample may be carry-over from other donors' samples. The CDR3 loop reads CASSLSGLAGVETQYF. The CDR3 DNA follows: TGTGCCAGCAGTTTATCGGGACTAGCGGGGGTGGAGACCCAGTACTTC.